What follows is one T cell receptor beta chain and its context. The data were taken from a study of T cell changes during pregnancy in multiple sclerosis. The assay was immunoSEQ multiplex PCR, and TCRdb's table has in-frame clones only and misses some. The table includes around 62,000 clones, around 93% detected once. Germline assignment: CDR1 LGHNT and CDR2 FRNRAP. Trimming took 0 bases from V and 3 from J, leaving 12 bases between them. The CDR3 contains 16 residues. The rearrangement joins TRBV12-5 to TRBJ1-3, with D tentatively TRBD1 (5 bases). The source was CD4+ T cells from peripheral blood mononuclear cells, collected in the first trimester of pregnancy. The TCR was taken from a female donor with multiple sclerosis, enrolled in a pregnancy study. Here the CDR3 DNA reads TGTGCTAGTGGTTTGGTATCGGTCAGGGATGGAAACACCATATATTTT. This translates into CASGLVSVRDGNTIYF.